This T cell receptor beta chain was found in a study of beta chain features in type 1 diabetes. This CDR3 has 16 residues. Trimming shortened V by 2 bases and J by 2 bases, and 10 bases separated the two germline ends. Germline values: CDR1 LNHDA, CDR2 SQIVND (reference sequence). Reverse transcription of all isolated RNA meant that expressed TCRB transcripts were sequenced. Only in-frame clones appear in the TCRdb table, and some are missing; sequencing was by immunoSEQ multiplex PCR. Here the sample spans under 500,000 clones, 30% being singletons. Sequencing was carried out using naive CD4+ T cells from blood. The chain uses TRBV19 and TRBJ2-6; D remains ambiguous. This sequence originates from a young man in good health. The CDR3 here is CASSITGNTGANVLTF. CDR3 DNA: TGTGCCAGTAGTATAACTGGGAATACTGGGGCCAACGTCCTGACTTTC.